This record looks at one TCR beta chain sequence and its context. This clone's antigen is unknown. Per-nucleotide qualities are absent, and no much larger clonotype sits a single base away. This entry is derived from a study of T cells after yellow fever vaccination (dated by TCRdb to the late 2010s). With regard to the full study: The SMART-Seq v4 Ultra Low Input RNA kit was used to prepare libraries from fractions with low cell numbers. To follow T-cell clones before and after primary and booster YFV17D yellow fever vaccination, bulk TCR alpha and beta repertoires were sequenced over time. The cohort comprised two healthy male donors, one aged 18 to 30 and one aged 30 to 39 years. Blood samples were taken at several timepoints before and after primary and secondary immunization, and bulk PBMC replicates and cell subsets were isolated.

Points the paper makes about the study in general: A small share of clonotypes occurred in both CD4 and CD8 compartments, likely arising from convergent recombination. Because only a couple of donors were included in the study, the extent to which the findings can be generalized is limited. Compared with the primary T-cell response, the secondary T-cell response was faster but weaker, reaching its peak on day 5 rather than on day 15. Most clones expanded after primary vaccination were re-detected after the booster (about 96% of CD4 and about nine tenths of CD8), suggesting broad memory maintenance. Computational filtering was required because FACS-sorted repertoires could contain abundant contaminating clonotypes from the bulk population.

Taken with the paper, the label for treatment or condition translates to: live attenuated yellow fever vaccine strain. At each blood-draw timepoint, two biological replicates of bulk PBMCs were collected. PBMCs were isolated from peripheral blood using a standard Ficoll-Paque protocol. TriZol was used to extract RNA from bulk PBMCs, from CD4 and CD8 fractions, and from dextramer-positive and dextramer-negative fractions. TCR cDNA was synthesized by 5'RACE template switching, through which a universal primer site and unique molecular identifiers were introduced. Priming of cDNA synthesis was performed from both the TCR alpha and TCR beta constant segments. Libraries were amplified in two PCR steps, with sample barcodes and sequencing adapters added in the second step. Sequencing of libraries was performed on Illumina HiSeq 2500 (2x100 bp) or NovaSeq (2x150 bp). For the original study's pipeline: Reads were demultiplexed and collapsed into UMI consensus sequences with MIGEC, and V(D)J alignment was performed with MiXCR. Using edgeR on replicate PBMC samples, clonotypes were called vaccine-responding if FDR was below 0.01 and the log2 fold change was above 5 up to day 15. Each bulk clonotype received a CD4 or CD8 identity based on whether the sequenced CD4 or CD8 repertoire contained that clonotype at higher abundance. In-frame beta chains were kept once TCRdb had trimmed the public reads at Q25 with fastp and called clones with MiXCR. Records with the same CDR3 protein are collapsed into one entry carrying the most frequent genes and DNA. In this record, the V and J calls reflect TCRdb's handling and not the investigators' own analysis. The sample data list approximately 550,000 distinct CDR3 sequences, and 15% to 20% of these were observed just once. Approximately 14% of the sample belongs to the ten largest clones.

The junction carries 9 bases between V and J, which are trimmed by 6 bases and 1 base respectively. As encoded in the germline V gene, CDR1 is SGHTA while CDR2 is FQGNSA. Inclusive of the bounding cysteine and phenylalanine, the CDR3 is 13 residues long. Only the CDR3 DNA is retained, 39 bases long and in frame from the first base. Material: PBMCs, obtained 15 days after the yellow fever booster vaccination. The receptor was isolated from a man aged 30 to 45 who received the YFV17D yellow fever vaccine. This sequence uses TRBV7-2 and TRBJ2-5, with the D gene not clear enough to name. The CDR3: CASRTPPQETQYF. In nucleotide form, the sequence is TGTGCCAGCAGGACCCCTCCCCAAGAGACCCAGTACTTC.